The 6 T cell receptor beta chains given below trace back to one sample, sequenced in a study of OX40 agonist ivuxolimab in advanced cancers. The assay was immunoSEQ multiplex PCR, and TCRdb's table has in-frame clones only and misses some. The sample consists of around 20,000 clones, 80% to 90% of them appearing once. This sample comprised CD4+ or CD8+ T cells sorted from blood, obtained in a trial of the OX40 agonist ivuxolimab. All receptors come from an adult with an advanced solid tumor such as melanoma, head and neck, liver or kidney cancer.

The chain uses TRBV6-5 and TRBJ1-1; D may be TRBD1 (6 bases). The germline V gene encodes CDR1 MNHEY and CDR2 SVGAGI. V lost 7 bases and J lost 6, with 21 bases in between. This CDR3 comprises 15 residues. The CDR3 here is CASIQGALSGAEAFF. The CDR3 DNA follows: TGTGCCAGCATACAGGGAGCTCTCTCGGGGGCTGAAGCTTTCTTT.

The CDR3: CASSLQGRDSETQYF. The CDR3 nucleotides read TGTGCCAGCAGTTTACAGGGAAGGGATTCCGAGACCCAGTACTTC. The chain links TRBV27 to TRBJ2-5; D possibly corresponds to TRBD1 (5 bases). Per the germline V gene, CDR1 is MNHEY and CDR2 is SMNVEV (reference sequence). V dropped 2 bases and J dropped 5 bases, with 15 bases sitting between them. This CDR3 has 15 residues.

V and J are TRBV21-1 and TRBJ2-1; TRBD2 is taken as the D call from the table, unchecked against the DNA. TRBV21-1 is classified as a pseudogene. The CDR3 has 17 residues. CDR3 in amino acids: CASSRRPAGLTYNEQFF. CDR3 DNA sequence: TGTGCCAGCAGTCGAAGGCCTGCGGGACTCACCTACAATGAGCAGTTCTTC.

This chain links TRBV18 with TRBJ1-5, with TRBD1 identical over 7 bases. Trimming cost V 3 bases and J 8 bases; bases outside gene matches: 10. The CDR3 is 15 amino acids. Germline V gives CDR1 KGHSH, CDR2 LQKENI. The CDR3 bases are TGTGCCAGCTCACCGGACAGGCCGGGAGTAAAGCCCCAGCATTTT. This sequence encodes CASSPDRPGVKPQHF.

The chain joins TRBV5-1 to TRBJ2-5; 14 nucleotides line up with TRBD2. V lost 4 bases, J lost 1 base, and 6 bases stayed unmatched. The CDR3 length is 17 residues. In germline, CDR1 is SGHRS, CDR2 YFSETQ. The CDR3 nucleotides are TGCGCCAGCAGCCTCGGGACTAGCGGGAGTGGCCAAGAGACCCAGTACTTC. Translating gives CASSLGTSGSGQETQYF.

Worth noting for this clone: Additional DNA sequences in this sample encode the identical CDR3. This chain uses TRBV5-6 with TRBJ2-5; D not certain. Per germline, CDR1 SGHDT and CDR2 YYEEEE. The CDR3 is made up of 11 amino acids. The V end was cut by 0 bases, the J end by 5 bases, with 2 bases between. CDR3 protein: CASSLDETQYF. The CDR3 bases are TGTGCCAGCAGCTTGGATGAGACCCAGTACTTC.